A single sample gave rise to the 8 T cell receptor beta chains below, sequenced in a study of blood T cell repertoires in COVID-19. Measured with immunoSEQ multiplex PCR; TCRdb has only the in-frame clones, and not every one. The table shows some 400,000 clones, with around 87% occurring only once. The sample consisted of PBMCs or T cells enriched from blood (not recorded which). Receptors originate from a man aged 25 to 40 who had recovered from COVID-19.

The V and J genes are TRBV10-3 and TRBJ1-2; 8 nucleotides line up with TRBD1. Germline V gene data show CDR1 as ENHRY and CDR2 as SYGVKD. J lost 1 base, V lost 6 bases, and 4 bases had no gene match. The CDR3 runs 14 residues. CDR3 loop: CAIRRGQDNYGYTF. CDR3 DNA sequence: TGTGCCATCAGGAGGGGACAGGATAACTATGGCTACACCTTC.

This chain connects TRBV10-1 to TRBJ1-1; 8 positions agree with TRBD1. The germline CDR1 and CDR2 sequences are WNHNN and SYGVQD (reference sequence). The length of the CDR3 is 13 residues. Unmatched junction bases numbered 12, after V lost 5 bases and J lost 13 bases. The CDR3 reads CASSPTPRTGYFF. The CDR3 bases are TGCGCCAGCAGTCCTACCCCTCGGACAGGGTATTTCTTT.

As DNA, the CDR3 is TGCGCCAGCAGTGATCAAACAGGATCCCCAGAGACCCAGTACTTC. Translation gives CASSDQTGSPETQYF. The J gene is TRBJ2-5, the V gene TRBV10-1; possible D gene TRBD1, 5 bases. Germline assignment: CDR1 WNHNN and CDR2 SYGVQD (reference sequence). The CDR3 loop spans 15 amino acids. V shed 3 bases and J shed 4 bases, with 15 bases lying between them.

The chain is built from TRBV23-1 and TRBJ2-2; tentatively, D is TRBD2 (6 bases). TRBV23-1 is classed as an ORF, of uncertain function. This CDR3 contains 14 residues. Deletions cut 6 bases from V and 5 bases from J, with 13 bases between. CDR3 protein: CASSRRGKTGELFF. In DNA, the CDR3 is TGCGCCAGCAGCCGTCGGGGGAAAACCGGGGAGCTGTTTTTT.

The CDR3 coding sequence is TGCGCCAGCAGCTCACCCTGGGGGGTAGCTGACACAGATACGCAGTATTTT. Amino acid sequence: CASSSPWGVADTDTQYF. The gene calls are TRBV5-1 and TRBJ2-3; a weak D match, TRBD2 (6 bases). The CDR3 totals 17 residues. Trimming cost V 3 bases and J 2 bases, with 19 bases left between them. The germline gives CDR1 SGHRS, CDR2 YFSETQ.

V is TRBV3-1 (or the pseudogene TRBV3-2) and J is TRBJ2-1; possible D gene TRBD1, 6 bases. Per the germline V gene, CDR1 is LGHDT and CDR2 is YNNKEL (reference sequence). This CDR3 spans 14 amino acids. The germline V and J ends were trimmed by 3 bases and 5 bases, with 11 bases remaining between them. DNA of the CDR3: TGTGCCAGCAGCCAGGACAGCTTTGACAATGAGCAGTTCTTC. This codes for CASSQDSFDNEQFF.

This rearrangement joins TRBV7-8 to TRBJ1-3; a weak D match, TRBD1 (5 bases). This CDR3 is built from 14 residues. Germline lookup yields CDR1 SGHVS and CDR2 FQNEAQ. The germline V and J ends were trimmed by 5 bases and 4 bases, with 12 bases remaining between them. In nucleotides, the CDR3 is TGTGCCAGCAGCCCAGCGGGGGGGGGAAACACCATATATTTT. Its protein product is CASSPAGGGNTIYF.

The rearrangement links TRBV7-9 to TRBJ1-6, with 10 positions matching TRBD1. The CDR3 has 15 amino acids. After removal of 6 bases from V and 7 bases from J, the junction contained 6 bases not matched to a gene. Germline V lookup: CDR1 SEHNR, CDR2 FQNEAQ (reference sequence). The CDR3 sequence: CASSSGTGENSPLHF. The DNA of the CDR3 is TGTGCCAGCAGTTCCGGGACAGGGGAGAATTCACCCCTCCACTTT.